This T cell receptor (beta chain) was observed in a study of T-cell reconstitution after alpha-beta-depleted transplantation in children. TCRbeta library construction was performed incorporating unique molecular identifiers. MiXCR was run by TCRdb on the PCR reads, yielding one entry per CDR3 protein. The sample holds more than 200,000 distinct CDR3 sequences; more than 20% are singletons and the top ten take about 5%. V dropped 3 bases and J dropped 3 bases, with 16 bases sitting between them. CDR1 and CDR2 from the germline V gene are SQVTM and ANQGSEA. The CDR3 contains 15 residues. As for this clonotype: Its antigen is currently unknown.

Study-level points and caveats: Where some patients showed high TCRbeta diversity at day 60, it came from recipient T cells and thymic progenitors that had survived. A year post-transplant, T-cell counts and diversity derived mostly from newly produced T cells. Reportedly, only several hundred clones from non-depleted graft cells drove alpha-beta T-cell counts at about two months.

V usage is TRBV29-1 and J usage is TRBJ2-3, with D possibly matching TRBD1 (5 bases). Source: PBMCs, mostly from graft donor cells, taken 360 days after TCRalphabeta/CD19-depleted stem cell transplant. This clonotype was sampled from a female patient aged 2-9 years who had a stem cell transplant for congenital amegakaryocytic thrombocytopenia, so the T cells may come from the graft donor. The CDR3 nucleotides read TGCAGCGTTGACCGGACATGGATAGGAACAGATACGCAGTATTTT. This codes for CSVDRTWIGTDTQYF.